This TCR beta chain emerged from a study of blood T cell repertoires in COVID-19 (dated by TCRdb to 2018 to 2021). Regarding the research as a whole: Samples from collaborators originated in the United States, Italy and Spain and spanned both the acute and convalescent phases of COVID-19. The samples were drawn from two sources: the first 160 participants of the ongoing ImmuneRACE study, and 950 to 1,500 subjects contributed by 6 global collaborators. Subjects who had been exposed to COVID-19, were actively infected with it, or had recovered from it provided the deeply sampled blood TCRbeta repertoires that made up the dataset. HLA class I and class II types, where available, came from metadata supplied by the sample provider rather than from assay-based typing. The repertoires were released in a freely available public database intended as a resource for research on the immune response to SARS-CoV-2. Nearly every sample came with metadata listing a de-identified subject ID, COVID-19 status, age in years and sex. The material from the prospective study consisted of cDNA or gDNA derived from T cells, B-cell-depleted T cells, or PBMCs. Overall study outcomes, separate from this receptor: Clinical and demographic metadata were provided uncurated, with the amount varying by source and participant.

The germline V end is reduced by 5 bases and the J end by 7 bases; junction bases left unmatched: 12. As encoded in the germline V gene, CDR1 is KGHDR while CDR2 is SFDVKD. From the cysteine up to the phenylalanine, the CDR3 has a length of 17 residues. Here the CDR3 DNA is all that survives: 51 bases in frame from base 1. Whole blood was collected in K2EDTA tubes by collaborating institutions according to the institutions' own protocols. For TCRbeta analysis, collaborators shipped samples as frozen whole blood, isolated PBMCs, or DNA extracted from either of those sample types. TCRbeta CDR3 regions were amplified from genomic DNA by means of the immunoSEQ Assay, a bias-controlled multiplex PCR. Regarding the original processing steps: The number of nucleated cells in each sample was estimated from the amplification of reference gene primers within the assay. To quantify the absolute abundance of each unique TCRbeta CDR3 rearrangement, sequence reads were collapsed and filtered. For each sample, productive Simpson clonality was calculated by taking the square root of Simpson's diversity index across productive rearrangements. Imported from immuneACCESS, the table was reduced by TCRdb to in-frame sequences with V and J called. These copies leave out some clones; in studies compared against another copy, an unresolved V gene accounts for under half, and the cause of the remainder is not known. V, J and clone size were drawn from that table, and D and trimming were deduced from the DNA. Counted in this sample were about 48,000 clones; approximately 85% of them appeared once. Roughly 7% of the sample belongs to the ten largest clones.

Comments on this clone: The antigen this receptor binds is unknown. No much larger clone is present one base from it, and per-base qualities are unavailable.

The chain joins TRBV24-1 to TRBJ1-5, with 11 bases in between that match TRBD1. The receptor's source is a man aged 35-49 years with acute or convalescent COVID-19. The sample consisted of peripheral blood. CDR3 sequence: CATSAGTGGSRVQPQHF. The sequenced DNA is TGTGCCACCAGTGCCGGGACAGGGGGGAGTAGGGTGCAGCCCCAGCATTTT.